These 21 T cell receptor beta chains share one sample of origin, sequenced in a study of spatial heterogeneity in lung cancer. Time point denoted: sample taken at primary tumor resection. Frozen PBMC, nontumor lung or tumor provided whole RNA, which was sequenced unsorted. Each CDR3 protein gets one entry after TCRdb re-called the 5' RACE reads with MiXCR. The sample lists roughly 25,000 distinct CDR3 sequences, 4% to 6% occurring once. The starting material was PBMCs, obtained at surgery. Receptor source: a male donor with early-stage non-small cell lung cancer.

This clonotype is medium-sized in the sample. The chain carries TRBV29-1 and TRBJ1-1, with D possibly being TRBD1 (6 bases). This CDR3 has 12 amino acids. V lost 4 bases and J 4 bases, leaving 10 bases between the germline ends. Germline CDR1 is SQVTM and CDR2 is ANQGSEA. DNA of the CDR3: TGCAGCGTTGTCAGGGGTAGCACTGAAGCTTTCTTT. This sequence encodes CSVVRGSTEAFF.

At least ten counts were recorded for this clonotype. The chain is built from TRBV14 and TRBJ1-1; D is unresolved. Germline values: CDR1 SGHDN, CDR2 FVKESK. V lost 4 bases to trimming and J lost 1 base, with 13 bases between them. This CDR3 has 15 amino acids. The CDR3 DNA is TGTGCCAGCAGCCTAGGGCAGAACCGGAACACTGAAGCTTTCTTT. It translates to CASSLGQNRNTEAFF.

Ten or more counts support this clonotype. This rearrangement joins TRBV5-1 to TRBJ2-5, with 7 bases that match TRBD1. The CDR3 has 15 residues. Germline V gene sequence: CDR1 SGHRS, CDR2 YFSETQ. V was clipped by 4 bases and J by 7 bases; unmatched bases: 13. The CDR3 spells CASSPRTGYEATQYF. CDR3 sequence (DNA): TGCGCCAGCAGCCCCAGGACAGGTTACGAGGCGACCCAGTACTTC. Together with reference TRBV5-1 and TRBJ2-5, the CDR3 gives the full variable domain: KAGVTQTPRYLIKTRGQQVTLSCSPISGHRSVSWYQQTPGQGLQFLFEYFSETQRNKGNFPGRFSGRQFSNSRSEMNVSTLELGDSALYLCASSPRTGYEATQYFGPGTRLLVL.

This clonotype was seen ten or more times. The rearrangement links TRBV7-2 to TRBJ2-5; TRBD1 is a possible D gene (5 bases). The V gene lost 5 bases and the J gene lost 10 bases, with 23 bases spanning the gap. The CDR3 contains 15 residues. Per the germline V gene, CDR1 is SGHTA and CDR2 is FQGNSA. Written as DNA, the CDR3 is TGTGCCAGCAGCCCGGTTGTGGGCAGGGAAGGTTTCCAGTACTTC. Translated, it gives CASSPVVGREGFQYF.

This clonotype was counted ten times or more. The rearrangement joins TRBV10-3 to TRBJ1-5; D gene uncertain. Germline V gene sequence: CDR1 ENHRY, CDR2 SYGVKD. The ends were cut back, 2 bases at V and 4 bases at J, with 12 bases in the middle. This CDR3 region has 15 residues. The CDR3 nucleotides read TGTGCCATCAGTGAGGAGGCAGTATTAAATCAGCCCCAGCATTTT. This gives the protein CAISEEAVLNQPQHF.

At least ten counts were recorded for this clonotype. The chain uses TRBV7-3 and TRBJ2-7; D call uncertain. Trimming cost V 11 bases and J 3 bases, with 14 bases left between them. CDR1 and CDR2 (germline): SGHTA, FQGTGA. The CDR3 sequence is 12 residues long. The CDR3 loop is CAGEDGDYEQYF. In nucleotides, the CDR3 is TGTGCCGGAGAGGATGGGGACTACGAGCAGTACTTC.

This clonotype appeared once. The V and J genes are TRBV6-2 or TRBV6-3 and TRBJ1-2; D ambiguous. Deletions cut 7 bases from V and 3 bases from J, with 12 bases between. This CDR3 spans 13 amino acids. From germline, CDR1 is MNHEY and CDR2 SVGEGT. The CDR3 loop reads CASTGAGDYGYTF. The CDR3 DNA reads TGTGCCAGCACCGGAGCAGGTGACTATGGCTACACCTTC.

At least ten counts were recorded for this clonotype. CDR3 sequence (DNA): TGCAGTGCTAGACTAGCGGGGGCCCTACGTAGCTCCTACAATGAGCAGTTCTTC. Its translation: CSARLAGALRSSYNEQFF. V usage is TRBV20-1 and J usage is TRBJ2-1; TRBD2 matches 10 bases. The CDR3 totals 18 residues. V was pared by 2 bases and J by 0 bases, with 10 bases of the junction left unmatched. The germline CDR1 and CDR2 sequences are DFQATT and SNEGSKA (reference sequence).

This clonotype has a count of ten or more. J is TRBJ1-4 and V is TRBV28; maybe TRBD1 (5 bases). Germline V gene sequence: CDR1 MDHEN, CDR2 SYDVKM. The CDR3 has 16 amino acids. Between the trimmed V and J ends, which lost 3 bases and 4 bases, there was a span of 15 bases. The CDR3 DNA reads as TGTGCCAGCAGTTTCGCCGCCGGGAGGGGTAATGAAAAACTGTTTTTT. Its protein product is CASSFAAGRGNEKLFF. Full variable domain (missing parts from reference TRBV28 and TRBJ1-4): DVKVTQSSRYLVKRTGEKVFLECVQDMDHENMFWYRQDPGLGLRLIYFSYDVKMKEKGDIPEGYSVSREKKERFSLILESASTNQTSMYLCASSFAAGRGNEKLFFGSGTQLSVL.

This clonotype was seen ten or more times. The J gene is TRBJ2-1, the V gene TRBV7-2; 13 positions agree with TRBD2. Germline-derived CDR1 and CDR2 are SGHTA and FQGNSA. The length of the CDR3 is 15 residues. V dropped 4 bases and J dropped 4; count of bases not matched to a gene: 1. CDR3 in amino acids: CASSWGLAGYNEQFF. The CDR3 region has the DNA TGTGCCAGCAGCTGGGGACTAGCGGGATACAATGAGCAGTTCTTC.

At least ten counts were recorded for this clonotype. The J gene is TRBJ2-3, the V gene TRBV5-5; a weak D match, TRBD1 (6 bases). CDR1 is SGHKS, CDR2 YYEKEE, per germline (reference sequence). CDR3 length equals 14 residues. The V and J ends lost 5 bases and 4 bases respectively, with 14 bases between them. CDR3 sequence reads: CASRFWDTADTQYF. The CDR3 bases are TGTGCCAGCAGATTCTGGGACACCGCAGATACGCAGTATTTT.

This clonotype was seen repeatedly, ten times or more. The rearrangement uses TRBV2 and TRBJ1-5; TRBD1 is a possible D gene (5 bases). The germline V gene encodes CDR1 SNHLY and CDR2 FYNNEI. Between the trimmed V and J ends, which lost 3 bases and 8 bases, there was a span of 20 bases. CDR3 length: 16 residues. CDR3 loop: CASSEFGAQVNEPQHF. The CDR3 DNA is TGTGCCAGCAGTGAGTTTGGGGCGCAGGTTAACGAGCCCCAGCATTTT.

This clonotype occurred many times. The rearrangement links TRBV4-2 to TRBJ2-3, with D maybe TRBD2 (6 bases). Germline CDR1 reads LGHNA; CDR2 reads YNFKEQ. V lost 3 bases, J lost 2 bases, and 9 bases lay in between. The CDR3 is 14 residues long. CDR3 DNA: TGTGCCAGCAGCCAGGGGCGGGACACAGATACGCAGTATTTT. It is translated as CASSQGRDTDTQYF.

This clonotype was seen at least ten times. The V gene is TRBV7-8, the J gene TRBJ1-3, with 7 bases matching TRBD1. The CDR3 length is 14 residues. V lost 4 bases, J lost 0 bases, and 0 bases stayed unmatched. Germline values: CDR1 SGHVS, CDR2 FQNEAQ. The CDR3, as DNA: TGTGCCAGCAGCTACAGGGGCTCTGGAAACACCATATATTTT. The encoded protein is CASSYRGSGNTIYF. Complete variable domain (other parts from reference TRBV7-8 and TRBJ1-3): GAGVSQSPRYKVAKRGQDVALRCDPISGHVSLFWYQQALGQGPEFLTYFQNEAQLDKSGLPSDRFFAERPEGSVSTLKIQRTQQEDSAVYLCASSYRGSGNTIYFGEGSWLTVV.

This clonotype came up many times. V usage is TRBV6-5 and J usage is TRBJ2-4; D is unresolved. The germline V gene has CDR1 MNHEY and CDR2 SVGAGI. The V gene lost 0 bases and the J gene lost 0 bases, with 9 bases spanning the gap. The CDR3 runs to 16 residues. CDR3 in DNA: TGTGCCAGCAGTTACTCCCAGGCCGCAGCCAAAAACATTCAGTACTTC. This encodes CASSYSQAAAKNIQYF.

The chain carries TRBV13 and TRBJ2-3; D is tentatively TRBD1 or TRBD2 (5 bases each). The V end lost 4 bases, the J end lost 5 bases, and 10 bases lay between the germline ends. The germline V gene has CDR1 PRHDT and CDR2 FYEKMQ (reference sequence). The CDR3 contains 13 residues. CDR3 region: CASSSPGRDTQYF. The CDR3 DNA follows: TGTGCCAGCAGCTCCCCGGGGCGAGATACGCAGTATTTT.

This clonotype showed up many times. The rearrangement links TRBV6-5 to TRBJ2-5; TRBD2 aligns across 8 bases. Germline lookup yields CDR1 MNHEY and CDR2 SVGAGI. V gave up 6 bases and J gave up 5 bases; unmatched junction bases: 11. The length of the CDR3 is 15 residues. DNA of the CDR3: TGTGCCAGCAGACCCAGCGGGGGTCTTGCGGAGACCCAGTACTTC. This translates into CASRPSGGLAETQYF.

This clonotype has a count of ten or more. The V call is TRBV7-2, the J call TRBJ2-3; 9 bases fit TRBD2. CDR1 is SGHTA and CDR2 is FQGNSA in the germline V gene. Germline trimming cut 3 bases from V and 4 bases from J; bases unmatched to any gene: 8. The CDR3 has 16 amino acids. This CDR3 reads CASSFLGGGASDTQYF. The CDR3 DNA is TGTGCCAGCAGCTTCCTTGGCGGGGGGGCCTCAGATACGCAGTATTTT.

The gene calls are TRBV6-1 and TRBJ2-7; 9 bases agree with TRBD1. Losses at the gene ends were 8 bases for V and 4 bases for J; bases not matched to a gene: 6. Germline CDR1 and CDR2: MNHNS and SASEGT. This CDR3 has 13 amino acids. The CDR3 reads CASRWGTGYEQYF. The CDR3 coding sequence is TGTGCCAGCCGCTGGGGGACAGGGTACGAGCAGTACTTC.

This clonotype has a count of ten or more. The V gene is TRBV2, the J gene TRBJ1-1; a possible D gene is TRBD1 (5 bases). Trimming pared 7 bases from V and 3 bases from J, leaving 9 bases between. The V gene's germline CDR1 is SNHLY and CDR2 FYNNEI. This CDR3 is built from 12 residues. This CDR3 is CASMGRYTEAFF. CDR3 DNA: TGTGCCAGCATGGGGCGGTACACTGAAGCTTTCTTT.

This clonotype was counted many times. The rearrangement joins TRBV5-1 to TRBJ2-1; the D gene could be TRBD1 or TRBD2 (7 bases each). Trimming left V 3 bases short and J 3 bases short, with 13 bases between. The CDR3 has 15 amino acids. CDR1 is SGHRS, CDR2 YFSETQ, per germline. The CDR3 loop is CASSSQGGLYNEQFF. CDR3 sequence (DNA): TGCGCCAGCAGCTCCCAGGGGGGGCTCTACAATGAGCAGTTCTTC.